The T cell receptor (beta chain) described here comes from a study of T-cell memory formation after mild COVID-19. Study background: The TCR clusters were mostly specific to one donor. Study-wide results and limits: Contracting CD4+ clones sat mainly in CM and EM; CD8+ in EMRA. Pre-infection memory already had some responding clones, implying cross-reactive memory joined.

This clonotype was detected many times. Its antigen is as yet unknown. TCRdb re-called the 5' RACE reads through MiXCR, storing one row per CDR3 protein. Altogether tens of thousands of distinct CDR3 sequences are present, roughly 7.2% being singletons, with the ten largest covering approximately 0.8%. CDR1 and CDR2 (germline): SGHAT, FQNNGV. The V end was cut by 3 bases, the J end by 5 bases, with 12 bases between. The CDR3 is 14 residues long. The TCR comes from an adult who had mild COVID-19 (a few samples of this study predate the infection). Cell type and time point are not known. The chain is built from TRBV11-2 and TRBJ2-3, with D perhaps given as TRBD1 or TRBD2 (5 bases each). Material for sequencing was PBMCs or a T cell subset sorted from them (not recorded which). The CDR3 region has the DNA TGTGCCAGCAGCTTTTATGGGGGAAGAGATACGCAGTATTTT. Residues: CASSFYGGRDTQYF.